A selection of T cell receptor beta chains follows, all from one sample in a study of vaccination and CD4 T cells after COVID-19. One entry per CDR3 protein, called by TCRdb with MiXCR from the PCR reads. The repertoire consists of some 14,000 distinct CDR3 sequences, with around 21% occurring once and the leading ten covering approximately 14%. For these TCRs, the target antigens are not known. The sample was cultured CD4+ T cells from blood. These receptors were obtained from a human donor with COVID-19. Both conserved end residues are part of each CDR3.

V	length	J	CDR3
TRBV19	14	TRBJ1-5	CASRQDRSDQPQHF
TRBV18	17	TRBJ2-7	CASSPLPGQLPSYEQYF
TRBV7-3	13	TRBJ2-5	CASSPGGGETQYF
TRBV9	13	TRBJ1-5	CASSVDGHGPQHF
TRBV29-1	12	TRBJ1-1	CSVTIGADEAFF
TRBV20-1	12	TRBJ1-4	CSAWDIREKLFF
TRBV20-1	15	TRBJ1-6	CSAQSGGVYNSPLHF
TRBV5-5	15	TRBJ2-5	CASSSGTAALETQYF
TRBV5-1	13	TRBJ2-5	CASSFSGQETQYF
TRBV5-8	13	TRBJ1-2	CASSFAGVYGYTF
TRBV19	14	TRBJ1-4	CASSIPGGYEKLFF
TRBV7-2	14	TRBJ1-1	CASSQGAANTEAFF
TRBV6-1	13	TRBJ2-3	CASRRTGVDTQYF
TRBV10-1	15	TRBJ1-2	CASSASLGGANGYTF
TRBV5-1	16	TRBJ1-2	CASSLGTGISGYGYTF
TRBV10-3	12	TRBJ2-5	CAIRGLQETQYF
TRBV2	11	TRBJ2-5	CASSDRATQYF
TRBV6-5	15	TRBJ1-2	CASSYSGGSNYGYTF
TRBV5-6	15	TRBJ1-3	CASTVDRVGGNTIYF
TRBV11-3	16	TRBJ1-1	CASSLDGARRDTGAFF
TRBV2	13	TRBJ2-7	CASDGQGSYEQYF
TRBV5-4	14	TRBJ1-6	CASSLGTRQDKTHF
TRBV5-1	16	TRBJ2-5	CASGKGTSGTRETQYF
TRBV20-1	10	TRBJ2-1	CSAGSAEQFF
TRBV2	13	TRBJ2-5	CASTGRLGETQYF
TRBV2	14	TRBJ1-5	CASSVRDSQGPQHF
TRBV5-1	15	TRBJ2-1	CASSLPRDSYNEQFF
TRBV6-1	14	TRBJ2-2	CASHFEQGTGELFF
TRBV12-3/TRBV12-4	14	TRBJ1-2	CASSLAPGLGGYTF